These 19 T cell receptor beta chains were all obtained from the same sample, sequenced in a study of T cells of healthy individuals. TCRdb passed the 5' RACE reads through MiXCR, listing each CDR3 protein once. The sample consists of some 69,000 distinct CDR3 sequences, roughly 15% of them appearing once. Every receptor here comes from a human donor in good health.

This chain connects TRBV6-2 or TRBV6-3 to TRBJ2-4, with D unclear. Germline CDR1 and CDR2: MNHEY and SVGEGT. V was cut by 0 bases and J by 2 bases, with 8 bases left in between. The CDR3 covers 15 residues. The CDR3 nucleotides are TGTGCCAGCAGTTACTCGGAGCATACCAAAAACATTCAGTACTTC. This sequence encodes CASSYSEHTKNIQYF.

The chain has TRBV4-2 and TRBJ2-7, with no clear D. The CDR3 length is 15 residues. V was trimmed by 0 bases and J by 3 bases, leaving 12 bases between them. Germline-derived CDR1 and CDR2 are LGHNA and YNFKEQ. Written as DNA, the CDR3 is TGTGCCAGCAGCCAAGATCAGGTCCACGTCTACGAGCAGTACTTC. It encodes CASSQDQVHVYEQYF.

The sample holds many counts of this clonotype. The rearrangement uses TRBV9 and TRBJ2-3, with D possibly being TRBD1 (5 bases). The germline CDR1 and CDR2 sequences are SGDLS and YYNGEE. The germline V and J ends were trimmed by 0 bases and 1 base, with 6 bases remaining between them. The CDR3 length is 14 residues. The CDR3 sequence is CASSVGTRTDTQYF. In nucleotides, the CDR3 is TGTGCCAGCAGCGTAGGGACACGCACAGATACGCAGTATTTT.

This clonotype was found many times. The chain couples TRBV7-8 to TRBJ1-3; TRBD1 is a possible D gene (5 bases). Germline loops: CDR1 SGHVS, CDR2 FQNEAQ. Trimming stripped 5 bases from V and 8 bases from J, with 19 bases between. The CDR3 contains 15 residues. Written as DNA, the CDR3 is TGTGCCAGCAGCCTTGGTGCCCGGGGCGGTGACACCATATATTTT. Protein: CASSLGARGGDTIYF. The full variable domain, with the rest looked up from reference TRBV7-8 and TRBJ1-3, is GAGVSQSPRYKVAKRGQDVALRCDPISGHVSLFWYQQALGQGPEFLTYFQNEAQLDKSGLPSDRFFAERPEGSVSTLKIQRTQQEDSAVYLCASSLGARGGDTIYFGEGSWLTVV.

This CDR3 reads CASSLLPDNEQFF. DNA for the CDR3: TGTGCCAGCAGCTTGTTACCAGACAATGAGCAGTTCTTC. The rearrangement joins TRBV7-9 to TRBJ2-1, with no clear D. The CDR3 spans 13 residues. Germline V gene lookup returns CDR1 SEHNR and CDR2 FQNEAQ (reference sequence). With 3 bases removed from V and 5 bases from J, the gap between germline ends came to 8 bases.

This clonotype was found a few times. The rearrangement uses TRBV20-1 and TRBJ2-7, with 14 bases identical to TRBD2. V lost 4 bases and J lost 7; bases outside the gene matches: 9. Per germline, CDR1 DFQATT and CDR2 SNEGSKA (reference sequence). This CDR3 region has 15 residues. For the CDR3, the DNA is TGCAGTGCTACAATTACCGGGACTAGCGGGGGAGAGCAGTACTTC. It encodes CSATITGTSGGEQYF.

There are a few counts of this clonotype. This chain joins TRBV24-1 and TRBJ2-4, with 7 bases that match TRBD1. The V segment lost 5 bases and the J segment 6 bases; nucleotides outside the gene matches: 12. This CDR3 contains 16 residues. Germline V CDR1 and CDR2: KGHDR, SFDVKD. The CDR3 sequence is CATSAPRTGGINIQYF. CDR3 DNA sequence: TGTGCCACCAGTGCCCCAAGGACAGGCGGAATAAACATTCAGTACTTC.

This chain joins TRBV20-1 and TRBJ2-5; a possible D gene is TRBD1 (5 bases). CDR1 is DFQATT, CDR2 SNEGSKA, per germline (reference sequence). This CDR3 is 14 amino acids long. V lost 3 bases and J 2 bases, leaving 13 bases between the germline ends. CDR3: CSASRPDRQETQYF. The CDR3 DNA reads as TGCAGTGCTAGTAGACCTGACAGACAAGAGACCCAGTACTTC.

V gene TRBV9 combines with J gene TRBJ1-4; TRBD1 might be the D (5 bases). V lost 4 bases to trimming and J lost 5 bases, with 15 bases between them. Germline V gene data show CDR1 as SGDLS and CDR2 as YYNGEE. This CDR3 is 15 amino acids long. Here the CDR3 reads CASSTSGLRNEKLFF. The CDR3 coding sequence is TGTGCCAGCAGCACTTCAGGGTTGAGGAATGAAAAACTGTTTTTT.

This clonotype was picked up one time. The chain recombines TRBV7-9 with TRBJ1-1; D might be TRBD1 (6 bases). In germline, CDR1 is SEHNR, CDR2 FQNEAQ (reference sequence). The V and J ends lost 5 bases and 8 bases respectively, with 15 bases between them. This CDR3 region has 13 residues. The CDR3 sequence is CASSGRGGLEAFF. The CDR3 DNA reads TGTGCCAGCAGCGGGCGCGGGGGGCTGGAAGCTTTCTTT.

This clonotype was recorded at least ten times. V and J are TRBV9 and TRBJ2-1, with D uncertain. V lost 3 bases and J lost 7, with 11 bases in between. From germline, CDR1 is SGDLS and CDR2 YYNGEE. This CDR3 is built from 13 residues. The DNA of the CDR3 is TGTGCCAGCAGCGCGTACCCTGGGAATGAGCAGTTCTTC. It yields the protein CASSAYPGNEQFF.

This clonotype was seen a few times. J is TRBJ2-2 and V is TRBV7-9; the D is unclear. Germline lookup yields CDR1 SEHNR and CDR2 FQNEAQ (reference sequence). CDR3 length equals 11 residues. The V end was cut by 11 bases, the J end by 0 bases, with 4 bases between. DNA of the CDR3: TGTGCCCAGGCGAACACCGGGGAGCTGTTTTTT. Amino acid sequence: CAQANTGELFF.

Remarks on this clonotype: This could be a read error, since a much larger clone is one nucleotide away. The CDR3 nucleotides read TGTGCCAGCAGCCGGTCAGGGGTCGGACAGCCCCAGCATTTT. Its protein product is CASSRSGVGQPQHF. V is TRBV27 and J is TRBJ1-5; D may be TRBD1 (6 bases). The germline gives CDR1 MNHEY, CDR2 SMNVEV (reference sequence). The CDR3 extends over 14 amino acids. V gave up 6 bases and J gave up 7 bases, with 16 bases separating them.

This clonotype showed up many times. The chain is built from TRBV9 and TRBJ1-1; 9 bases line up with TRBD1. The trim removed 4 bases at V and 0 bases at J, leaving 7 bases unmatched. Germline V gene lookup returns CDR1 SGDLS and CDR2 YYNGEE. This CDR3 is 16 amino acids long. The CDR3 loop reads CASSIQGAGMNTEAFF. For the CDR3, the DNA is TGTGCCAGCAGCATACAGGGGGCTGGCATGAACACTGAAGCTTTCTTT.

This clonotype was seen more than once but under ten times. This sequence joins TRBV7-9 and TRBJ2-3, with D unclear. Between the trimmed V and J ends, which lost 7 bases and 4 bases, there was a span of 12 bases. This CDR3 comprises 13 residues. The germline V gene encodes CDR1 SEHNR and CDR2 FQNEAQ (reference sequence). This chain's CDR3 is CASTPTASDTQYF. The CDR3 coding sequence is TGTGCCAGCACCCCCACAGCCTCAGATACGCAGTATTTT.

The chain uses TRBV20-1 and TRBJ2-5; D is unresolved. V was cut by 1 base and J by 5 bases, with 2 bases left in between. CDR1 is DFQATT, CDR2 SNEGSKA, per germline (reference sequence). There are 10 residues in the CDR3. CDR3 protein: CSARAETQYF. CDR3 nucleotide sequence: TGCAGTGCTAGAGCTGAGACCCAGTACTTC.

The chain links TRBV20-1 to TRBJ2-3, with 14 bases lining up with TRBD2. The ends lost 5 bases at V and 3 bases at J; junction bases unmatched: 13. Germline V lookup: CDR1 DFQATT, CDR2 SNEGSKA (reference sequence). This CDR3 spans 18 amino acids. Written as DNA, the CDR3 is TGCAGTGCTGACCGGACTAGCGGGGGGTCTCCGGGTACAGATACGCAGTATTTT. Residues: CSADRTSGGSPGTDTQYF.

The chain links TRBV10-3 to TRBJ1-5; 7 bases fit TRBD1. J was trimmed by 4 bases and V by 3 bases; bases with no gene match: 3. The CDR3 has 14 amino acids. Germline CDR1 ENHRY, CDR2 SYGVKD. This CDR3 reads CAISEGQDNQPQHF. The CDR3, as DNA: TGTGCCATCAGTGAAGGACAGGATAATCAGCCCCAGCATTTT.

The V gene is TRBV5-6, the J gene TRBJ2-5; TRBD1 agrees at 8 bases. The CDR3 runs to 15 residues. The germline V gene encodes CDR1 SGHDT and CDR2 YYEEEE. Losses at the gene ends were 4 bases for V and 4 bases for J; bases not matched to a gene: 9. In DNA, the CDR3 is TGTGCCAGCAGCCCGAGAGGACAGGGCTCAGAGACCCAGTACTTC. Translation gives CASSPRGQGSETQYF.